These T cell receptor beta chains were read from a single sample in a study of T cell responses to AZD1222 COVID-19 vaccine. Sequenced by immunoSEQ multiplex PCR; TCRdb stores in-frame clones only, minus some. The sample yields approximately 110,000 clones, 80% to 85% seen once. The sequencing used peripheral blood, collected on day 0 of AZD1222 vaccination. These receptors all stem from an adult in good health. Both conserved end residues are part of each CDR3. Each record gives: D gene, J gene, clone size, V gene, CDR3 protein, CDR3 DNA. D genes are given only for firm matches. Only part of the rows carry a size: once, few, many, or a class if the clone is expanded.

D gene: NA
J gene: TRBJ2-7
clone size: once
V gene: TRBV5-6
CDR3 protein: CASSYYLDRGGQYF
CDR3 DNA: TGTGCCAGCAGCTACTACCTTGACCGGGGAGGGCAGTACTTC

D gene: NA
J gene: TRBJ1-5
clone size: NA
V gene: TRBV12-3/TRBV12-4
CDR3 protein: CASTLSRDQPQHF
CDR3 DNA: TGTGCCAGCACCCTCTCCAGAGATCAGCCCCAGCATTTT

D gene: TRBD2
J gene: TRBJ2-7
clone size: NA
V gene: TRBV28
CDR3 protein: CASSGSGGAYHEQYF
CDR3 DNA: TGTGCCAGCAGTGGTAGCGGGGGGGCCTACCACGAGCAGTACTTC

D gene: NA
J gene: TRBJ1-1
clone size: NA
V gene: TRBV7-2
CDR3 protein: CASSLTGIGTEAFF
CDR3 DNA: TGTGCCAGCAGCTTGACAGGAATAGGCACTGAAGCTTTCTTT

D gene: TRBD1
J gene: TRBJ1-2
clone size: NA
V gene: TRBV5-1
CDR3 protein: CASSLEAGGRYGYTF
CDR3 DNA: TGCGCCAGCAGCTTGGAAGCAGGGGGCCGATATGGCTACACCTTC

D gene: NA
J gene: TRBJ1-4
clone size: NA
V gene: TRBV6-4
CDR3 protein: CASSDRPNEKLFF
CDR3 DNA: TGTGCCAGCAGTGATAGACCCAATGAAAAACTGTTTTTT

D gene: NA
J gene: TRBJ2-1
clone size: NA
V gene: TRBV7-6
CDR3 protein: CASSLRPVKINDEQFF
CDR3 DNA: TGTGCCAGCAGCCTAAGACCAGTCAAGATCAACGATGAGCAGTTCTTC

D gene: TRBD1
J gene: TRBJ2-3
clone size: NA
V gene: TRBV3-1/TRBV3-2
CDR3 protein: CASSSRPGQGTRYNPDTQYF
CDR3 DNA: TGTGCCAGCAGCTCTAGGCCGGGACAGGGAACCCGCTATAACCCAGATACGCAGTATTTT

D gene: NA
J gene: TRBJ1-5
clone size: NA
V gene: TRBV7-8
CDR3 protein: CASSSSGLADSSNQPQHF
CDR3 DNA: TGTGCCAGCAGCTCTTCCGGCCTAGCCGATAGCAGCAATCAGCCCCAGCATTTT

D gene: TRBD1
J gene: TRBJ2-5
clone size: once
V gene: TRBV5-1
CDR3 protein: CASRTGVVGETQYF
CDR3 DNA: TGCGCCAGTCGGACAGGGGTGGTTGGAGAGACCCAGTACTTC

D gene: NA
J gene: TRBJ1-2
clone size: NA
V gene: TRBV11-3
CDR3 protein: CASSSFGQGYTF
CDR3 DNA: TGTGCCAGCAGCTCTTTCGGACAGGGCTACACCTTC

D gene: TRBD1
J gene: TRBJ2-3
clone size: NA
V gene: TRBV30
CDR3 protein: CAWDRGTDTQYF
CDR3 DNA: TGTGCCTGGGACAGGGGTACAGATACGCAGTATTTT

D gene: TRBD2
J gene: TRBJ2-1
clone size: NA
V gene: TRBV29-1
CDR3 protein: CSGEVAGGRTEQFF
CDR3 DNA: TGCAGCGGGGAGGTTGCGGGGGGGCGAACTGAGCAGTTCTTC

D gene: NA
J gene: TRBJ1-3
clone size: NA
V gene: TRBV28
CDR3 protein: CASSSRQTGNTIYF
CDR3 DNA: TGTGCCAGCAGTTCCCGTCAAACCGGAAACACCATATATTTT

D gene: NA
J gene: TRBJ2-1
clone size: NA
V gene: TRBV18
CDR3 protein: CASSPFAPVDGLYNEQFF
CDR3 DNA: TGTGCCAGCTCACCATTCGCGCCGGTGGACGGCCTATACAATGAGCAGTTCTTC

D gene: NA
J gene: TRBJ2-7
clone size: NA
V gene: TRBV4-2
CDR3 protein: CASSQGSYEQYF
CDR3 DNA: TGTGCCAGCAGCCAAGGTTCCTACGAGCAGTACTTC

D gene: NA
J gene: TRBJ2-3
clone size: NA
V gene: TRBV18
CDR3 protein: CASSTAGTDTQYF
CDR3 DNA: TGTGCCAGCTCAACCGCTGGCACAGATACGCAGTATTTT

D gene: NA
J gene: TRBJ2-3
clone size: once
V gene: TRBV21-1
CDR3 protein: CASSKKWLGQPSTDTQYF
CDR3 DNA: TGTGCCAGCAGCAAAAAGTGGTTGGGACAGCCTAGCACAGATACGCAGTATTTT

D gene: TRBD1
J gene: TRBJ1-2
clone size: few
V gene: TRBV7-9
CDR3 protein: CASSLGTTTGGDGYTF
CDR3 DNA: TGTGCCAGCAGCTTGGGCACCACAACAGGGGGAGATGGCTACACCTTC

D gene: NA
J gene: TRBJ1-6
clone size: once
V gene: TRBV5-1
CDR3 protein: CASSLVGVSNSPLHF
CDR3 DNA: TGCGCCAGCAGCTTGGTGGGGGTTTCGAATTCACCCCTCCACTTT

D gene: TRBD1
J gene: TRBJ2-7
clone size: NA
V gene: TRBV3-1/TRBV3-2
CDR3 protein: CASSQLWGQRLEQYF
CDR3 DNA: TGTGCCAGCAGCCAATTATGGGGACAGCGCCTCGAGCAGTACTTC

D gene: TRBD1
J gene: TRBJ2-1
clone size: NA
V gene: TRBV6-6
CDR3 protein: CASKRQGSYNEQFF
CDR3 DNA: TGTGCCAGCAAACGACAGGGGTCCTACAATGAGCAGTTCTTC

D gene: NA
J gene: TRBJ1-2
clone size: NA
V gene: TRBV24-1
CDR3 protein: CATRQDVGGYTF
CDR3 DNA: TGTGCCACCAGACAAGATGTAGGAGGCTACACCTTC

D gene: NA
J gene: TRBJ1-5
clone size: NA
V gene: TRBV28
CDR3 protein: CASSLFGGQPQHF
CDR3 DNA: TGTGCCAGCAGCCTCTTCGGAGGCCAGCCCCAGCATTTT

D gene: TRBD1
J gene: TRBJ1-2
clone size: NA
V gene: TRBV12-3/TRBV12-4
CDR3 protein: CASRSGTGDGYTF
CDR3 DNA: TGTGCCAGCAGGTCCGGGACAGGGGATGGCTACACCTTC

D gene: NA
J gene: TRBJ1-5
clone size: NA
V gene: TRBV4-2
CDR3 protein: CASSPDRIQPQHF
CDR3 DNA: TGTGCCAGCAGCCCCGACAGGATTCAGCCCCAGCATTTT

D gene: NA
J gene: TRBJ1-2
clone size: NA
V gene: TRBV6-5
CDR3 protein: CASSYSGVGGNYGYTF
CDR3 DNA: TGTGCCAGCAGTTACTCGGGGGTAGGCGGTAACTATGGCTACACCTTC

D gene: TRBD2
J gene: TRBJ2-7
clone size: NA
V gene: TRBV19
CDR3 protein: CASSPGLAFYEQYF
CDR3 DNA: TGTGCCAGTAGTCCCGGACTAGCTTTCTACGAGCAGTACTTC

D gene: NA
J gene: TRBJ2-7
clone size: NA
V gene: TRBV28
CDR3 protein: CASSLTALRSRKTYEQYF
CDR3 DNA: TGTGCCAGCAGTTTAACTGCCCTAAGAAGTCGGAAAACCTACGAGCAGTACTTC

D gene: NA
J gene: TRBJ1-2
clone size: NA
V gene: TRBV21-1
CDR3 protein: CASSKGKNLRRTGQRYGYTF
CDR3 DNA: TGTGCCAGCAGCAAGGGTAAGAATCTCCGACGGACGGGGCAGAGGTATGGCTACACCTTC

D gene: NA
J gene: TRBJ2-5
clone size: NA
V gene: TRBV7-2
CDR3 protein: CASSLSMSVPQYF
CDR3 DNA: TGTGCCAGCAGCTTATCTATGAGCGTCCCCCAGTACTTC

D gene: NA
J gene: TRBJ1-3
clone size: NA
V gene: TRBV7-8
CDR3 protein: CASSLGGGTSGNTIYF
CDR3 DNA: TGTGCCAGCAGCTTAGGGGGAGGGACTTCTGGAAACACCATATATTTT

D gene: NA
J gene: TRBJ2-3
clone size: once
V gene: TRBV20-1
CDR3 protein: CSASLGGSTDTQYF
CDR3 DNA: TGCAGTGCTAGTCTGGGGGGAAGCACAGATACGCAGTATTTT

D gene: NA
J gene: TRBJ1-4
clone size: NA
V gene: TRBV4-1
CDR3 protein: CASSQRVLTNEKLFF
CDR3 DNA: TGCGCCAGCAGCCAAAGAGTACTGACTAATGAAAAACTGTTTTTT

D gene: NA
J gene: TRBJ1-5
clone size: NA
V gene: TRBV10-2
CDR3 protein: CASSESADQPQHF
CDR3 DNA: TGCGCCAGCAGTGAGTCGGCCGATCAGCCCCAGCATTTT

D gene: TRBD1
J gene: TRBJ1-5
clone size: NA
V gene: TRBV2
CDR3 protein: CASRRGEGAQPQHF
CDR3 DNA: TGTGCCAGTCGGCGGGGGGAGGGGGCCCAGCCCCAGCATTTT

D gene: TRBD1
J gene: TRBJ2-7
clone size: NA
V gene: TRBV28
CDR3 protein: CASSLSSGQADEQYF
CDR3 DNA: TGTGCCAGCAGTTTAAGTTCGGGACAGGCGGACGAGCAGTACTTC

D gene: NA
J gene: TRBJ2-3
clone size: few
V gene: TRBV6-6
CDR3 protein: CASFSTDTQYF
CDR3 DNA: TGTGCCAGTTTCTCCACAGATACGCAGTATTTT

D gene: NA
J gene: TRBJ2-5
clone size: NA
V gene: TRBV7-9
CDR3 protein: CASSLGSTETQYF
CDR3 DNA: TGTGCCAGCAGCTTAGGCAGCACCGAGACCCAGTACTTC

D gene: NA
J gene: TRBJ2-6
clone size: NA
V gene: TRBV3-1/TRBV3-2
CDR3 protein: CASSQNSGANVLTF
CDR3 DNA: TGTGCCAGCAGCCAAAACTCTGGGGCCAACGTCCTGACTTTC

D gene: TRBD1
J gene: TRBJ2-5
clone size: NA
V gene: TRBV5-6
CDR3 protein: CASSLAGTGALTETQYF
CDR3 DNA: TGTGCCAGCAGCTTGGCCGGGACAGGGGCTCTAACAGAGACCCAGTACTTC

D gene: TRBD1
J gene: TRBJ1-5
clone size: NA
V gene: TRBV6-6
CDR3 protein: CASTTGDHQPQHF
CDR3 DNA: TGTGCCAGCACTACAGGGGATCATCAGCCCCAGCATTTT

D gene: NA
J gene: TRBJ1-5
clone size: NA
V gene: TRBV18
CDR3 protein: CASSPSVGRASNQPQHF
CDR3 DNA: TGTGCCAGCTCACCAAGTGTCGGACGGGCAAGCAATCAGCCCCAGCATTTT

D gene: TRBD1
J gene: TRBJ2-4
clone size: NA
V gene: TRBV11-2
CDR3 protein: CASSLQGNIQYF
CDR3 DNA: TGTGCCAGCAGCCTACAGGGGAACATTCAGTACTTC

D gene: TRBD2
J gene: TRBJ2-3
clone size: NA
V gene: TRBV15
CDR3 protein: CATSRDRTSFGTDTQYF
CDR3 DNA: TGTGCCACCAGCAGAGATAGGACTAGCTTCGGCACAGATACGCAGTATTTT

D gene: TRBD2
J gene: TRBJ2-1
clone size: once
V gene: TRBV9
CDR3 protein: CASSADTSGSIHEQFF
CDR3 DNA: TGTGCCAGCAGTGCAGATACTAGCGGGAGCATCCATGAGCAGTTCTTC